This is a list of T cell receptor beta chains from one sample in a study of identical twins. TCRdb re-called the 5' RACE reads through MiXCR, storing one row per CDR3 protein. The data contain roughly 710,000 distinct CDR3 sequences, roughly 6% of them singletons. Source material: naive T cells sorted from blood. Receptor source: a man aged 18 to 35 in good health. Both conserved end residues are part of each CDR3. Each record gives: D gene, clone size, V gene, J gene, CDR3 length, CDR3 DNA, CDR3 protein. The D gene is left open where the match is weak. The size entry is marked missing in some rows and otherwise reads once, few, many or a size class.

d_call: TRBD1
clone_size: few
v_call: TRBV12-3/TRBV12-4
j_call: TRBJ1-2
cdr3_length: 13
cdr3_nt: TGTGCCAGTTCGAACAGGGGTAACTATGGCTACACCTTC
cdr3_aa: CASSNRGNYGYTF

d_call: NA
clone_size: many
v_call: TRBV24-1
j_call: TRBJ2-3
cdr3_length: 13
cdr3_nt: TGTGCCACCAGTCGGGAGTACCAGGATACGCAGTATTTT
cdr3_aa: CATSREYQDTQYF

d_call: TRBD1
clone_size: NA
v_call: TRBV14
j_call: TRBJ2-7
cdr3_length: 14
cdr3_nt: TGTGCCAGCAGCCATGTACAGGGGGCCAGCGAGCAGTACTTC
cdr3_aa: CASSHVQGASEQYF

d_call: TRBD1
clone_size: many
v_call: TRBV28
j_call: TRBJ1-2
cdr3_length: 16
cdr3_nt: TGTGCCAGCAGGCCTCACCGGGACAGGGGTCGGTATGGCTACACCTTC
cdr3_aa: CASRPHRDRGRYGYTF

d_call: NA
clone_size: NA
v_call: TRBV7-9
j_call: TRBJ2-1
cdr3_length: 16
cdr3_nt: TGTGCCAGCAGCTTAACGCTCGGTCAGGGAGCTGACGAGCAGTTCTTC
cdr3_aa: CASSLTLGQGADEQFF

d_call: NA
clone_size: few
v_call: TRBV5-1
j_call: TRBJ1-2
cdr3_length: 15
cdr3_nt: TGCGCCAGCAGCCTGGACAGAGAACCTAACTATGGCTACACCTTC
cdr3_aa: CASSLDREPNYGYTF

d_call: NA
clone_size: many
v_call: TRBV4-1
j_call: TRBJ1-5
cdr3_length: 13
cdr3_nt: TGCGCCAGCAGCCCTAGCGTTTTGGGGCCCCAGCATTTT
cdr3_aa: CASSPSVLGPQHF

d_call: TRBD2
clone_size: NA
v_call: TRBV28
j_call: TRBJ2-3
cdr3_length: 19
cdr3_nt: TGTGCCAGCAGTAAACAGCGGGAGAAGAGGTCTCTTGGCACAGATACGCAGTATTTT
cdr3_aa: CASSKQREKRSLGTDTQYF

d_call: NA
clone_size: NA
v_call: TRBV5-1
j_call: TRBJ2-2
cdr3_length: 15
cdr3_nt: TGCGCCAGCAGCTCCGAGCAGTCTAACACCGGGGAGCTGTTTTTT
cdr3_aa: CASSSEQSNTGELFF

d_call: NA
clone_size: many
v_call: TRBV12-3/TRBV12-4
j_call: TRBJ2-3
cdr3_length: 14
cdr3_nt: TGTGCCAGCAGTACCGTGGGGGGCACAGATACGCAGTATTTT
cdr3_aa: CASSTVGGTDTQYF

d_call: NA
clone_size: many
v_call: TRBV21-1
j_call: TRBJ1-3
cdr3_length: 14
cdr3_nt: TGTGCCAGGCTAGAAGGGGAGTCGGGGAACACCATATATTTT
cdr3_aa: CARLEGESGNTIYF

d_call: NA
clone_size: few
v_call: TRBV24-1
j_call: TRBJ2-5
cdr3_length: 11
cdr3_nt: TGTGCCACCAGTGATCCCAAGACCCAGTACTTC
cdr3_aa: CATSDPKTQYF

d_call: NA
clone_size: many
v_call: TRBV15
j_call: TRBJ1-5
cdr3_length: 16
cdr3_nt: TGTGCCACCAGCAGAGATTGGAGGGGGACGGGACAGCCCCAGCATTTT
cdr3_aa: CATSRDWRGTGQPQHF

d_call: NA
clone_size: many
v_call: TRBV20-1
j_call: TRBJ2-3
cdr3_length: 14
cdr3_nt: TGCAGTGCGAGCCGACTTACTAGCACAGATACGCAGTATTTT
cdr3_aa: CSASRLTSTDTQYF

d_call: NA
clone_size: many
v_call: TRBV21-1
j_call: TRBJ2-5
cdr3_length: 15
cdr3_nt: TGTGCCAGCAGACTAAACAGGGGGAATCTCGAGACCCAGTACTTC
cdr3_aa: CASRLNRGNLETQYF

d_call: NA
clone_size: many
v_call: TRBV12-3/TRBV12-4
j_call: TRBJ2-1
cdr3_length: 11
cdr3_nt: TGTGCCAGCAGTATGACGGGAGTTGGGTTCTTC
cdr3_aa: CASSMTGVGFF

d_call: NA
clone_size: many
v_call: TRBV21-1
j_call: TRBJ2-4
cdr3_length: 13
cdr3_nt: TGTGCCAGCAGCAAAGGGCGGACGGGAATTCAGTACTTC
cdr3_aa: CASSKGRTGIQYF

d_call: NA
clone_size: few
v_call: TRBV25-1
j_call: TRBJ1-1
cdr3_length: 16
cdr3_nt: TGTGCCAGCACCCATGGCCAGGGACATTTGAACACTGAAGCTTTCTTT
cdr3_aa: CASTHGQGHLNTEAFF

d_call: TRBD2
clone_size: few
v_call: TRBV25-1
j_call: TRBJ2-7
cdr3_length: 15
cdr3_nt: TGTGCCAGCAGTGAGGCGGGGGGGTTTGGCTACGAGCAGTACTTC
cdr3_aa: CASSEAGGFGYEQYF

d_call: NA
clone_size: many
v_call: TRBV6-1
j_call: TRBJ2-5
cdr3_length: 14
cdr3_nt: TGTGCCAGCAGTGTATTGGCACGAGAAGAGACCCAGTACTTC
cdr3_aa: CASSVLAREETQYF

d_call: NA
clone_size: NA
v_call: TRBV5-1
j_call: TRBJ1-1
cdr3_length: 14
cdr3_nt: TGCGCCAGTTCAACCACACCGATAAACACTGAAGCTTTCTTT
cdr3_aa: CASSTTPINTEAFF

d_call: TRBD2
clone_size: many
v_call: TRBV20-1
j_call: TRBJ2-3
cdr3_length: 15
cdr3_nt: TGCAGTGCTAGAGGGAAGGGAGGGAGGACAGATACGCAGTATTTT
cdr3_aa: CSARGKGGRTDTQYF

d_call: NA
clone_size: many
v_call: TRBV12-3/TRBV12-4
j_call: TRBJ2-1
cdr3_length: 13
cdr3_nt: TGTGCCAGCAGCTTTATTCGGGGGTGGCTCTGGAGCTTC
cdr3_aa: CASSFIRGWLWSF

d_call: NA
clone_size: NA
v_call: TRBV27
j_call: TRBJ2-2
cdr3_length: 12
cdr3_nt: TGTGCCAGCAGTCTTAACACCGGGGAGCTGTGTTTT
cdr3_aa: CASSLNTGELCF

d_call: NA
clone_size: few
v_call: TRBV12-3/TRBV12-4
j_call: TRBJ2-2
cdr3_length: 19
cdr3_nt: TGTGCCAGCATCCCGGGTCCGTCGCGCAGACTCGCGAACACCGGGGAGCTGTTTTTT
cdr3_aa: CASIPGPSRRLANTGELFF

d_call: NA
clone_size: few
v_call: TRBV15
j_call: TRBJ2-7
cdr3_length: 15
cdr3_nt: TGTGCCACCAGCAGAGTGGGGGTTAGGACCTACGAGCAGTACTTC
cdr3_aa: CATSRVGVRTYEQYF

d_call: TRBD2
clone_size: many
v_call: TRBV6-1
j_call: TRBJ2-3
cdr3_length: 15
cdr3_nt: TGTGCCAGCAGGCGACTAGCGGCAAACACAGATACGCAGTATTTT
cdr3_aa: CASRRLAANTDTQYF

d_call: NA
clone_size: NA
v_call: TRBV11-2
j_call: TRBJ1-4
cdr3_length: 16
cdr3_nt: TGTGCCAGCAGCTTAGATGTACAGGGCGGAGGTGAAAAACTGTTTTTT
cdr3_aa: CASSLDVQGGGEKLFF

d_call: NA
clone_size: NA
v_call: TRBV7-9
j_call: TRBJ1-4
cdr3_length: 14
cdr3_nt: TGTGCCAGCAGCTTAGCAGGGGCGGCTGAAAAACTGTTTTTT
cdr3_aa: CASSLAGAAEKLFF

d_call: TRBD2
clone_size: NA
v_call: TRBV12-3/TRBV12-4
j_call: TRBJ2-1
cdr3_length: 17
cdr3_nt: TGTGCCAGCAGTAAGGGGGGGTCTAGCGGGAGTTTGAATGAGCAGTTCTTC
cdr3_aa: CASSKGGSSGSLNEQFF

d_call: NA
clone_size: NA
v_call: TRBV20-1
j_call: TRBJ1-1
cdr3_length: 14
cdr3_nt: TGCAGTGCTAGAGTGGCGCACATGAACACTGAAGCTTTCTTT
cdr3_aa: CSARVAHMNTEAFF

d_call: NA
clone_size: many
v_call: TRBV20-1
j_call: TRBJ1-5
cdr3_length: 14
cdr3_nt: TGCAGTGCTATCTCGGACACCCCAACGGAGCCCCAGCATTTT
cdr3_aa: CSAISDTPTEPQHF

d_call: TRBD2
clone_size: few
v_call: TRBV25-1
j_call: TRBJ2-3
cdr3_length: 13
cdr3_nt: TGTGCCAGCTCGAGCGGGATCACAGATACGCAGTATTTT
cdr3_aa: CASSSGITDTQYF

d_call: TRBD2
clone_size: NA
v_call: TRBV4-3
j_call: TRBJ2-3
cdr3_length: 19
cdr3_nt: TGCGCCAGCAGCCAAGGTCGGCGGGAGGTCTTTGGGCCCCCAGATACGCAGTATTTT
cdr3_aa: CASSQGRREVFGPPDTQYF

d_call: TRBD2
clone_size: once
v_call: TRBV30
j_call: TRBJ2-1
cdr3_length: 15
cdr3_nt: TGTGCCTGGAGTGGACTAGCGGACCTCTACAATGAGCAGTTCTTC
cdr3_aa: CAWSGLADLYNEQFF

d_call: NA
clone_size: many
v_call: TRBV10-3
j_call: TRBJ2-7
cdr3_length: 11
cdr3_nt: TGTGCCATCAGTGAGGGAAACGAGCAGTACTTC
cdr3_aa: CAISEGNEQYF

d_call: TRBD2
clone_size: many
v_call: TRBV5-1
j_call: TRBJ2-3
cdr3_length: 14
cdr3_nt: TGCGCCAGCAGCTTGGCGGGAGGGAAAGATACGCAGTATTTT
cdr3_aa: CASSLAGGKDTQYF

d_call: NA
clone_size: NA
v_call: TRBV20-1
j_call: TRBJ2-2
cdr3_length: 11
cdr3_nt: TGCAGTGCTAGAAGCTCCGGGGAGCTGTTTTTT
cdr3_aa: CSARSSGELFF

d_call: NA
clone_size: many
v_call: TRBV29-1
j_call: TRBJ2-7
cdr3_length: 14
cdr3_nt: TGCAGCGTTGCTAATGACTGGGGGAAGAAAGAGCAGTACTTC
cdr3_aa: CSVANDWGKKEQYF

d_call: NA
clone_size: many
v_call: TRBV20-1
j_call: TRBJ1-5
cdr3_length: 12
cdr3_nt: TGCAGTGGACGTCTAGGCAATCAGCCCCAGCATTTT
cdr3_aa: CSGRLGNQPQHF

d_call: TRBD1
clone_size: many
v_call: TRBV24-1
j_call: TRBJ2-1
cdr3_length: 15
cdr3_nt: TGTGCCACCAGTGATGCCGGGACAGGGTACAATGAGCAGTTCTTC
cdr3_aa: CATSDAGTGYNEQFF

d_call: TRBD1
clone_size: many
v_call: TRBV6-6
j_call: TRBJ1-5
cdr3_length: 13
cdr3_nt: TGTGCCAGCAGCACGGACAGGGCTCAGCCCCAGCATTTT
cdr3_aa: CASSTDRAQPQHF

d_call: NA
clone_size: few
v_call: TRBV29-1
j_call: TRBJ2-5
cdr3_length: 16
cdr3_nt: TGCAGCCTCCGGCACAGATCAAAAGAAATCGTCGAGACCCAGTACTTC
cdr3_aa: CSLRHRSKEIVETQYF

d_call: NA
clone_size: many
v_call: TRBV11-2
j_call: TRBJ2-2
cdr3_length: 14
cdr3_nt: TGTGCCAGCAGCTTAGATCGTCAGTTTGGGGAGCTGTTTTTT
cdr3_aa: CASSLDRQFGELFF

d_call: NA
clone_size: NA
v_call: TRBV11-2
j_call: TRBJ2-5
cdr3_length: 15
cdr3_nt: TGTGCCAGCAGCTTAGAGAGAGGACTGTGGGAGACCCAGTACTTC
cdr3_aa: CASSLERGLWETQYF

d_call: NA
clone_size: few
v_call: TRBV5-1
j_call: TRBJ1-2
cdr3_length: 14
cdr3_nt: TGCGCCAGCAGCTTGGCCTCAGGGGTCGATGGCTACACCTTC
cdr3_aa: CASSLASGVDGYTF

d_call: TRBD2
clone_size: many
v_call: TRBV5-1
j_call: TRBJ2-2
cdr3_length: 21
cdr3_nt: TGCGCCAGCAGCCTTGGCTTTCCCCTTGACAGCGGGACTAGCTTCACCGGGGAGCTGTTTTTT
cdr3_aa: CASSLGFPLDSGTSFTGELFF

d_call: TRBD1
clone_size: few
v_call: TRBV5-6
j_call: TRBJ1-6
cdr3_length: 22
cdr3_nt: TGTGCCAGCAGCCTTTTTGTAAGGGCGCCCCCGCGCACGAGACAGGGGAATTCACCCCTCCACTTT
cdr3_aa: CASSLFVRAPPRTRQGNSPLHF

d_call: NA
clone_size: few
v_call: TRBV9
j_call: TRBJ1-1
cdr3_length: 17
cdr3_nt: TGTGCCAGCTCTTGGACCCGGGAAACCGGGACGGACACTGAAGCTTTCTTT
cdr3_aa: CASSWTRETGTDTEAFF

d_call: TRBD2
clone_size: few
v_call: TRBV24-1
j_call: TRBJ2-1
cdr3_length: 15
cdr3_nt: TGTGCCACCAGTTCGTGGGGGAGGGCCTACAATGAGCAGTTCTTC
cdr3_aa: CATSSWGRAYNEQFF

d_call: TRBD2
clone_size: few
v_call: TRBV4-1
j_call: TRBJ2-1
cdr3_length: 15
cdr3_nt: TGCGCCAGCAGCCAACTAGCGGGAATCTACAATGAGCAGTTCTTC
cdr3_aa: CASSQLAGIYNEQFF

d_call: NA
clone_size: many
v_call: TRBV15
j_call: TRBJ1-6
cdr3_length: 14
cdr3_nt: TGTGCCACCAGCAGAGATACGGGGAATTCACCCCTCCACTTT
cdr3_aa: CATSRDTGNSPLHF

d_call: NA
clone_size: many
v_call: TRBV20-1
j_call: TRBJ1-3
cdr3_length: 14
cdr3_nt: TGCAGTGCTAGAGTCGGAAGCTCTGGAAACACCATATATTTT
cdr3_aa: CSARVGSSGNTIYF

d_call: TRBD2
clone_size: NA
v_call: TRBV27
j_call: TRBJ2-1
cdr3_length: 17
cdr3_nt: TGTGCCAGCAGTTTAATTTTGGGGCGGGGGAGCTACAATGAGCAGTTCTTC
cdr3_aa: CASSLILGRGSYNEQFF

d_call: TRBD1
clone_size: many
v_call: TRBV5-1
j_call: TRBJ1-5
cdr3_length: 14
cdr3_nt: TGCGCCAGCAGGCCGGGACAGGGGAATCAGCCCCAGCATTTT
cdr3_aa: CASRPGQGNQPQHF

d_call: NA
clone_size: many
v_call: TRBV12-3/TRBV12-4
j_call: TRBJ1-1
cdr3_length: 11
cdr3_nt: TGTGCCAGCAGTGAGCGAACTGAAGCTTTCTTT
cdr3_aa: CASSERTEAFF

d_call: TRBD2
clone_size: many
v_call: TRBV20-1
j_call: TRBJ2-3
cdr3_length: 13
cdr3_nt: TGCAGTGCTCCCCTAGCGGGAGGAGATACGCAGTATTTT
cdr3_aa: CSAPLAGGDTQYF